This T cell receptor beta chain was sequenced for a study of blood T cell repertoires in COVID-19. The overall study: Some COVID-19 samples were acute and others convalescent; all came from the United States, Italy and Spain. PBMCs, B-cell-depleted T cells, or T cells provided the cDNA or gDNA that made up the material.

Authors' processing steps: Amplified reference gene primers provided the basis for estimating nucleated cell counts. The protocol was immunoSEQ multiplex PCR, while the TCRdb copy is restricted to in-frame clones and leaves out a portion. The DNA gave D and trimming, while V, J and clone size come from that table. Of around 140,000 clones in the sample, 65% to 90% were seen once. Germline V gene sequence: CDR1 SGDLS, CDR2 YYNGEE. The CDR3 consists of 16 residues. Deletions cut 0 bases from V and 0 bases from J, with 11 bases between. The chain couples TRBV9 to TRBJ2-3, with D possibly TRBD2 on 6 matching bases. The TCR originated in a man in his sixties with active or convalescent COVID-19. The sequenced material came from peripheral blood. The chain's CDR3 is CASSVAPGGSTDTQYF. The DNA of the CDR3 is TGTGCCAGCAGCGTAGCTCCCGGAGGGAGCACAGATACGCAGTATTTT.